These T cell receptor beta chains were read from a single sample in a study of T cell responses to AZD1222 COVID-19 vaccine. The data were produced by immunoSEQ multiplex PCR, yet TCRdb's version contains in-frame clones alone and is incomplete. Of 150,000 or so clones detected, approximately 94% appear once; the ten largest clones hold over 4.5%. Source: peripheral blood, taken 28 days after the second AZD1222 dose. Receptor source: an adult who received the AZD1222 COVID-19 vaccine. Both conserved end residues are part of each CDR3. The D gene is left open where the match is weak.

>TRBJ2-2|TRBV10-3|.
CAIRYTGELFF
>TRBJ2-7|TRBV7-2|.
CASSQTGTYEQYF
>TRBJ2-7|TRBV6-1|TRBD1
CASSDRGHAYEQYF
>TRBJ2-5|TRBV28|.
CASSIRRGLDETQYF
>TRBJ1-5|TRBV19|.
CASSISGYGLQPQHF
>TRBJ2-5|TRBV28|.
CASGRGTQYF
>TRBJ1-6|TRBV10-3|.
CAITGTPGGSPLHF
>TRBJ1-6|TRBV5-1|.
CASSLATQKNSPLHF
>TRBJ2-2|TRBV27|.
CASTPRGNLPYTGWELFF
>TRBJ2-7|TRBV3-1/TRBV3-2|.
CASSQDRVRAYEQYF
>TRBJ2-7|TRBV6-5|TRBD2
CASGPGGAPYEQYF
>TRBJ2-7|TRBV5-6|TRBD1
CASSAQGARSPQQYF
>TRBJ1-1|TRBV5-1|.
CASSPLGGVGTEAFF
>TRBJ1-5|TRBV6-6|TRBD1
CASSRLSGGRNQPQHF
>TRBJ2-2|TRBV2|.
CASSGTTTGELFF
>TRBJ2-7|TRBV7-9|.
CASSPYERVVSYEQYF
>TRBJ2-7|TRBV15|TRBD1
CATSRATGGVEQYF
>TRBJ1-5|TRBV15|TRBD1
CATSSADLGTGGFQPQHF
>TRBJ2-5|TRBV29-1|TRBD1
CSGRQGQETQYF
>TRBJ1-6|TRBV27|.
CASSPLLGNSPLHF
>TRBJ1-4|TRBV6-5|TRBD1
CASSYLGTGDEKLFF
>TRBJ1-4|TRBV5-1|TRBD1
CASSLAGGLANEKLFF
>TRBJ1-1|TRBV5-4|.
CASSLNRDTEAFF
>TRBJ2-5|TRBV9|TRBD1
CASSAQGAPPISYF
>TRBJ2-1|TRBV4-1|TRBD2
CASSQEASGRVDEQFF
>TRBJ1-1|TRBV2|TRBD1
CASSEDRGVTEAFF
>TRBJ1-2|TRBV2|.
CASSEAGRLANYGYTF